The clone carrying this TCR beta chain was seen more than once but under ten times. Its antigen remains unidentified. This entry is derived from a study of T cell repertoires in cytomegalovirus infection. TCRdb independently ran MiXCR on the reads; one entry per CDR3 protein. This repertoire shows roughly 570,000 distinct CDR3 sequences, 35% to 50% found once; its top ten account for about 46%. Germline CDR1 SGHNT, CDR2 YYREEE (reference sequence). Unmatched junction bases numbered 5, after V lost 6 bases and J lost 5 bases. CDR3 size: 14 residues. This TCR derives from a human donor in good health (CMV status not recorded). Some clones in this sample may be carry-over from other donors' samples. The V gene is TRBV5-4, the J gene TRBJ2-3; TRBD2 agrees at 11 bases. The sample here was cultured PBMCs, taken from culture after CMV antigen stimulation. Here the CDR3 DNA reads TGTGCCAGCACCTTAGGGACTAGCGGAGATACGCAGTATTTT. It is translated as CASTLGTSGDTQYF.